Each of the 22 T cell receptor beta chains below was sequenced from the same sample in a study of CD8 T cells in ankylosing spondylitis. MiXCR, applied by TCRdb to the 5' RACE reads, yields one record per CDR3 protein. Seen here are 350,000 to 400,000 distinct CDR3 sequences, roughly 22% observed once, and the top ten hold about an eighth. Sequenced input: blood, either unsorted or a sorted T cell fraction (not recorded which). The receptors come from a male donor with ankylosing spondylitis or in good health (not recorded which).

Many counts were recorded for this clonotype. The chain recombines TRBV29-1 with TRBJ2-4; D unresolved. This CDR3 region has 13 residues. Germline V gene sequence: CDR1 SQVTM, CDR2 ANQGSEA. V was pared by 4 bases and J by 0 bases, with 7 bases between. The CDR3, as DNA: TGCAGCGTTGTGGTGACAGCCAAAAACATTCAGTACTTC. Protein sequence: CSVVVTAKNIQYF.

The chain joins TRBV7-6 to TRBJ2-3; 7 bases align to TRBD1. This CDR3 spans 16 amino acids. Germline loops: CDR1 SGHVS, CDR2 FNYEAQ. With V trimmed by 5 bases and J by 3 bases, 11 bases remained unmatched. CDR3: CASSRPTGWGTDTQYF. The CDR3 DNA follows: TGTGCCAGCAGCCGTCCGACAGGGTGGGGAACAGATACGCAGTATTTT.

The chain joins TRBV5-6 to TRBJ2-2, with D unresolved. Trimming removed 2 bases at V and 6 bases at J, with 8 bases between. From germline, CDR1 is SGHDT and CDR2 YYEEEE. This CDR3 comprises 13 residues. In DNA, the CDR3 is TGTGCCAGCAGCTTCGTTTTGGCCGGGGAGCTGTTTTTT. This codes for CASSFVLAGELFF. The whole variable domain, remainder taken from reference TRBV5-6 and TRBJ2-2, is DAGVTQSPTHLIKTRGQQVTLRCSPKSGHDTVSWYQQALGQGPQFIFQYYEEEERQRGNFPDRFSGHQFPNYSSELNVNALLLGDSALYLCASSFVLAGELFFGEGSRLTVL.

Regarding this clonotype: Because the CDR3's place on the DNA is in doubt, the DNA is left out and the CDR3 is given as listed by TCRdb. This CDR3 reads CTSRGTEIMKNCFF. The rearrangement links TRBV1 to TRBJ1-4; no DNA check was done on the table's D call, TRBD1. TRBV1 is given as a pseudogene. The CDR3 extends over 14 residues, inclusive of both ends.

The CDR3, as DNA: TGTGCCAGCAGCTTAATGGGCAGCCAAGAGACCCAGTACTTC. Translation: CASSLMGSQETQYF. The chain carries TRBV7-9 and TRBJ2-5, with D unresolved. Germline V lookup: CDR1 SEHNR, CDR2 FQNEAQ (reference sequence). Trimming took 2 bases from V and 1 from J, leaving 8 bases between them. The CDR3 sequence is 14 residues long.

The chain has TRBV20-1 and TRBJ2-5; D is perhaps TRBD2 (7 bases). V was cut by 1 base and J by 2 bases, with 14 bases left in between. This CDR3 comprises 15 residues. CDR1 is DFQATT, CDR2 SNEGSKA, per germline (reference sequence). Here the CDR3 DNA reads TGCAGTGCTAGAGTACTAGGGGGGGGGCAAGAGACCCAGTACTTC. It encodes CSARVLGGGQETQYF.

Written as DNA, the CDR3 is TGTGCCAGCAGAGAAGGGGGCCGGGAGCAGTTCTTC. Encoded protein: CASREGGREQFF. The rearrangement links TRBV12-3 or TRBV12-4 to TRBJ2-1; 7 bases fit TRBD1. The CDR3 has 12 residues. With 6 bases clipped from V and 10 bases from J, the junction kept 6 bases outside the gene matches.

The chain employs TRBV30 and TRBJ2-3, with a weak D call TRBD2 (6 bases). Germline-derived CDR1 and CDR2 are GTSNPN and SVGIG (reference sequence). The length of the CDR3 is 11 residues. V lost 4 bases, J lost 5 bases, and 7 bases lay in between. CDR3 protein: CAWTGGDTQYF. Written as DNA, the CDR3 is TGTGCCTGGACCGGGGGAGATACGCAGTATTTT.

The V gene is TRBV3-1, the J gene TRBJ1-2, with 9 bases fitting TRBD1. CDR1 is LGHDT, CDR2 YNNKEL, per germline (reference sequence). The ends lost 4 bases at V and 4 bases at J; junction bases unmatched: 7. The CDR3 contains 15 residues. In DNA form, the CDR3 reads TGTGCCAGCAGCCCGGACAGGGGACTATCCTATGGCTACACCTTC. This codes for CASSPDRGLSYGYTF.

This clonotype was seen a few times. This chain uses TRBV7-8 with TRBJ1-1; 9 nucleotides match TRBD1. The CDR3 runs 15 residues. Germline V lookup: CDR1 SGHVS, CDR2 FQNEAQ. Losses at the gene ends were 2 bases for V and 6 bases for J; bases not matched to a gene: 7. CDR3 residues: CASSLMGQGIAEAFF. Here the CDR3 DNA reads TGTGCCAGCAGCTTAATGGGACAGGGTATCGCTGAAGCTTTCTTT.

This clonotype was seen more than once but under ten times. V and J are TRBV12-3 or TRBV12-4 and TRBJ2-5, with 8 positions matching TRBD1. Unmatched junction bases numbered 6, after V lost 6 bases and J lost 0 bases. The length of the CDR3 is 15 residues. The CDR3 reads CASSHDRGNQETQYF. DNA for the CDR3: TGTGCCAGCAGCCACGACAGGGGAAACCAAGAGACCCAGTACTTC.

The CDR3 nucleotides read TGTGCCACTACCGGACTAGCCGGGGAGACCCAGTACTTC. As protein: CATTGLAGETQYF. This rearrangement joins TRBV6-4 to TRBJ2-5, with 8 bases identical to TRBD2. CDR1 is MRHNA and CDR2 is SNTAGT in the germline V gene. Unmatched junction bases numbered 9, after V lost 10 bases and J lost 5 bases. The CDR3 loop spans 13 amino acids.

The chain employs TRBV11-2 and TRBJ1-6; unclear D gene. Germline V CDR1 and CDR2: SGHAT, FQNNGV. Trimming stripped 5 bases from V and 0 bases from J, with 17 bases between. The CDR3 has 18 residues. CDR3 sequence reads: CASSLNYPAVSYNSPLHF. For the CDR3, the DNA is TGTGCCAGCAGCCTAAACTACCCGGCAGTCTCCTATAATTCACCCCTCCACTTT. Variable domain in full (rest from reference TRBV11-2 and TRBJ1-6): EAGVAQSPRYKIIEKRQSVAFWCNPISGHATLYWYQQILGQGPKLLIQFQNNGVVDDSQLPKDRFSAERLKGVDSTLKIQPAKLEDSAVYLCASSLNYPAVSYNSPLHFGNGTRLTVT.

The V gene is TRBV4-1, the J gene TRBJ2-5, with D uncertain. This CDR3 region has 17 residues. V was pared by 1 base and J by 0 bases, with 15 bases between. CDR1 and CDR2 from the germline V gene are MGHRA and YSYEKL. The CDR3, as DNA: TGCGCCAGCAGCCAAGGGGCAGGACCGTCATACCAAGAGACCCAGTACTTC. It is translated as CASSQGAGPSYQETQYF.

The DNA of the CDR3 is TGTGCCAGCAGCCCTGCCGACGCTTACAATGAGCAGTTCTTC. Protein sequence: CASSPADAYNEQFF. The gene calls are TRBV28 and TRBJ2-1; D not resolved. CDR1 is MDHEN, CDR2 SYDVKM, per germline. V lost 6 bases to trimming and J lost 4 bases, with 13 bases between them. This CDR3 spans 14 amino acids.

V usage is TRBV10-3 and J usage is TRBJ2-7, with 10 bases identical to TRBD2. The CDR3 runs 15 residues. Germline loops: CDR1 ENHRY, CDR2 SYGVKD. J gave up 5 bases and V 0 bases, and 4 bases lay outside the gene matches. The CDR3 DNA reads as TGTGCCATCAGTGAGTCCGCTAGCGGGGGTCACGAGCAGTACTTC. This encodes CAISESASGGHEQYF.

Here the CDR3 DNA reads TGTGCCAGCAGCGTAGGGGATCTAGCGGGGGAGACCCAGTACTTC. Its protein product is CASSVGDLAGETQYF. This chain connects TRBV9 to TRBJ2-5; 9 bases fit TRBD2. Per the germline V gene, CDR1 is SGDLS and CDR2 is YYNGEE. The CDR3 has 15 residues. V dropped 0 bases and J dropped 5; count of bases not matched to a gene: 5.

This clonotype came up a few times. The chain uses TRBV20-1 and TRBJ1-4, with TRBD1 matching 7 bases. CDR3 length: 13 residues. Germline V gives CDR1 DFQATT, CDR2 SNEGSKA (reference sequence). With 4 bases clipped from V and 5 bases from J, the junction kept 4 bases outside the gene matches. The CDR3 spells CSATGDSNEKLFF. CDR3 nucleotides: TGCAGTGCTACCGGGGACAGCAATGAAAAACTGTTTTTT.

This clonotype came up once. The CDR3: CSVGGGGANQYF. The CDR3, as DNA: TGCAGCGTTGGAGGTGGGGGGGCGAACCAGTACTTC. This chain connects TRBV29-1 to TRBJ2-5, with D possibly matching TRBD2 (7 bases). The V gene lost 4 bases and the J gene lost 10 bases, with 16 bases spanning the gap. The germline V gene encodes CDR1 SQVTM and CDR2 ANQGSEA. This CDR3 is built from 12 residues.

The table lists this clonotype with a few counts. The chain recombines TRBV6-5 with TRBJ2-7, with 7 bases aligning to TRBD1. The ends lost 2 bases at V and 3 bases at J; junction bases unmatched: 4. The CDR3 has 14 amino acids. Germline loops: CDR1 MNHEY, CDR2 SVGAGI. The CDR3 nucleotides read TGTGCCAGCAGTTACGGGGGACAGAGCTACGAGCAGTACTTC. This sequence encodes CASSYGGQSYEQYF.

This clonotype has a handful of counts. The CDR3 DNA is TGTGCCAGCAGTTTATCCCAGGGGTACGAGCAGTACTTC. Its protein is CASSLSQGYEQYF. The chain employs TRBV27 and TRBJ2-7; D is possibly TRBD1 (6 bases). Trimming took off 0 bases at V and 4 bases at J, with 7 bases between the two ends. This CDR3 is 13 amino acids long. Per the germline V gene, CDR1 is MNHEY and CDR2 is SMNVEV (reference sequence).

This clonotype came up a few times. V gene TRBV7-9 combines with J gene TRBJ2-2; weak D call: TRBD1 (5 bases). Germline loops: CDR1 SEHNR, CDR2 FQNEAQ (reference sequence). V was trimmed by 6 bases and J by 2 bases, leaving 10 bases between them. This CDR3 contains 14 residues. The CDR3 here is CASSGRANTGELFF. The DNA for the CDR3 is TGTGCCAGCAGTGGCAGGGCCAACACCGGGGAGCTGTTTTTT.